These 7 T cell receptor beta chains share one sample of origin, sequenced in a study of regulatory T cells in long-lasting Graves disease. Described time point: persistent/refractory GD, antithyroid drugs over 5 years with positive TRAb. With RNA extracted from PBMCs as input, the TCR library was made. CDR3-region Arm-PCR and iRepertoire HTBI primers produced the TCR beta libraries. TCRdb recomputed calls from the multiplex PCR reads with MiXCR, one row per CDR3 protein. The sample shows about 660,000 distinct CDR3 sequences, 25% to 35% of them seen only once. This sample comprised peripheral blood mononuclear cells (PBMCs), obtained when the disease was refractory, from a patient treated with antithyroid drugs. The origin of the receptors is a female donor with Graves disease.

This clonotype was observed a few times. The rearrangement uses TRBV10-3 and TRBJ2-4; 9 bases line up with TRBD2. The CDR3 is 15 residues long. Per germline, CDR1 ENHRY and CDR2 SYGVKD. The J segment lost 1 base and the V segment lost 2 bases, leaving 0 bases of the junction unmatched. The CDR3 reads CAISESGRAKNIQYF. DNA of the CDR3: TGTGCCATCAGTGAGAGCGGGAGGGCCAAAAACATTCAGTACTTC.

The chain joins TRBV5-6 to TRBJ2-5, with no clear D. Trimming pared 0 bases from V and 5 bases from J, leaving 8 bases between. Germline CDR1 is SGHDT and CDR2 is YYEEEE. This CDR3 region has 13 residues. CDR3 in DNA: TGTGCCAGCAGCTTGGGGCTTAGTGAGACCCAGTACTTC. Translated, it gives CASSLGLSETQYF.

This clonotype was seen only a few times. The CDR3 spells CASSHGGVPYEQYF. CDR3 coding DNA: TGTGCCAGCAGCCACGGCGGGGTCCCCTACGAGCAGTACTTC. The chain is built from TRBV5-8 and TRBJ2-7; D perhaps matches TRBD2 (6 bases). Germline CDR1 reads SGHTS; CDR2 reads YDEGEE. The CDR3 consists of 14 residues. Trimming removed 4 bases at V and 2 bases at J, with 13 bases between.

This clonotype was seen a handful of times. The chain combines TRBV10-3 with TRBJ1-4; possibly TRBD1 for D (6 bases). V lost 6 bases, J lost 0 bases, and 11 bases lay in between. CDR3 size: 15 residues. The germline CDR1 and CDR2 sequences are ENHRY and SYGVKD. The CDR3 region is CAIRDSGATNEKLFF. CDR3 nucleotides: TGTGCCATCAGGGACAGTGGGGCAACTAATGAAAAACTGTTTTTT.

This chain joins TRBV7-9 and TRBJ2-5; D tentatively fits TRBD1 or TRBD2 (6 bases each). Germline V gene data show CDR1 as SEHNR and CDR2 as FQNEAQ (reference sequence). The length of the CDR3 is 18 residues. Trimming took off 1 base at V and 4 bases at J, with 22 bases between the two ends. The CDR3 is CASSLGGGGRGRRETQYF. The CDR3 DNA sequence: TGTGCCAGCAGCTTAGGCGGTGGGGGGCGTGGAAGAAGAGAGACCCAGTACTTC.

The sample holds many counts of this clonotype. The genes are TRBV27 and TRBJ1-5; D ambiguous. From germline, CDR1 is MNHEY and CDR2 SMNVEV (reference sequence). This CDR3 spans 13 amino acids. V was cut by 5 bases and J by 7 bases, with 12 bases left in between. This chain's CDR3 is CASSPSSRQPQHF. In DNA form, the CDR3 reads TGTGCCAGCAGTCCTTCCTCGAGGCAGCCCCAGCATTTT.

Ten or more counts support this clonotype. The chain uses TRBV10-1 and TRBJ1-1; D is undetermined. V was cut by 3 bases and J by 1 base, with 3 bases left in between. CDR1 is WNHNN and CDR2 is SYGVQD in the germline V gene (reference sequence). The length of the CDR3 is 12 residues. The DNA of the CDR3 is TGCGCCAGCAGTGACTCGAACACTGAAGCTTTCTTT. This encodes CASSDSNTEAFF.